This T cell receptor beta chain was observed in a study of blood T cell repertoires in COVID-19. Profiled with immunoSEQ multiplex PCR; TCRdb holds only in-frame clones, not every one. This repertoire shows under 300,000 clones, about 80% found once; its top ten account for roughly 3.6%. This TCR derives from a man aged 50-59 years who had recovered from COVID-19. Sequenced sample: PBMCs or T cells enriched from blood (not recorded which).

CDR3 bases: TGTGCCAGCAGCCCCCCTCCCTGGCAGGGGAACACTGAAGCTTTCTTT. Residues: CASSPPPWQGNTEAFF. The chain couples TRBV3-1 (or the pseudogene TRBV3-2) to TRBJ1-1, with a weak D call TRBD1 (5 bases). The CDR3 has 16 residues. Between the trimmed V and J ends, which lost 4 bases and 1 base, there was a span of 16 bases. In germline, CDR1 is LGHDT, CDR2 YNNKEL (reference sequence).